This T cell receptor (beta chain) was recovered during a study of identical twins. Findings and limits, study-wide: The authors noted that invariant MAIT and iNKT cells could partly confound zero-insertion analyses. There was more out-of-frame TCR alpha sharing in monozygotic twins than models estimated. Twins showed weaker excess sharing in their beta out-of-frame sequences.

This clonotype was seen just once. Its antigen is undetermined. CDR1 is KGHSH and CDR2 is LQKENI in the germline V gene. The trim removed 3 bases at V and 4 bases at J, leaving 7 bases unmatched. The CDR3 runs to 16 residues. Carrying unique molecular identifiers, the cDNA also gained a universal primer site through template switching. TCRdb processed the 5' RACE reads anew with MiXCR; each CDR3 protein has one entry. Among around 490,000 distinct CDR3 sequences, about a fifth were seen once, and the ten largest hold more than 0.4%. These records were also assigned to another study, of yellow fever vaccine responses in identical twins.

The sequence came from a woman under 30 in good health. The chain uses TRBV18 and TRBJ1-3; 9 bases are a match to TRBD1. The sample comprised CD4+ T cells sorted from blood. DNA of the CDR3: TGTGCCAGCTCACCCTACGGACAGGGGAAAGGAAACACCATATATTTT. Translation: CASSPYGQGKGNTIYF.